These 15 T cell receptor beta chains were sequenced from one sample in a study of T-cell reconstitution after alpha-beta-depleted transplantation in children. Molecular barcoding with unique molecular identifiers was used for the TCRbeta library. Via MiXCR, TCRdb re-called the PCR reads, giving one row per CDR3 protein. The sample contains almost 250,000 distinct CDR3 sequences, over 20% of which appear only once. Sequenced here: PBMCs, sampled before TCRalphabeta/CD19-depleted stem cell transplant. Every receptor here comes from a girl between 2 and 10 years old with Fanconi anemia, due to receive a stem cell transplant.

J is TRBJ2-3 and V is TRBV11-3; D is unclear. The CDR3 runs 17 residues. The germline CDR1 and CDR2 sequences are SGHNT and YENEEA. Trimming left V 4 bases short and J 3 bases short, with 20 bases between. This chain's CDR3 is CASSSKVADPFTDTQYF. DNA for the CDR3: TGTGCCAGCAGCTCAAAGGTTGCGGACCCCTTTACAGATACGCAGTATTTT.

This clonotype was counted between two and nine times. The chain is built from TRBV7-6 and TRBJ2-2; D is unresolved. The CDR3 extends over 14 amino acids. Germline assignment: CDR1 SGHVS and CDR2 FNYEAQ. The V and J ends lost 7 bases and 1 base respectively, with 10 bases between them. The CDR3 DNA reads TGTGCCAGCACCTCTAACCTGAACACCGGGGAGCTGTTTTTT. Its protein is CASTSNLNTGELFF.

The chain combines TRBV5-1 with TRBJ2-1; 13 positions agree with TRBD2. V was clipped by 6 bases and J by 2 bases; unmatched bases: 8. This CDR3 comprises 17 residues. Germline V gene lookup returns CDR1 SGHRS and CDR2 YFSETQ. CDR3 DNA: TGCGCCAGCACCCCGACTAGCGGGAGGCCCACCTACAATGAGCAGTTCTTC. Translating gives CASTPTSGRPTYNEQFF.

CDR3: CSASAERWDPPPDEQFF. The CDR3 DNA reads as TGCAGTGCTAGCGCAGAGCGATGGGACCCGCCCCCGGATGAGCAGTTCTTC. The chain combines TRBV20-1 with TRBJ2-1; D is perhaps TRBD1 or TRBD2 (5 bases each). V shed 3 bases and J shed 8 bases, with 26 bases lying between them. In germline, CDR1 is DFQATT, CDR2 SNEGSKA (reference sequence). The CDR3 consists of 17 residues.

This clonotype has at least ten counts. The chain joins TRBV5-1 to TRBJ2-7, with a possible D match to TRBD1 (6 bases). The germline CDR1 and CDR2 sequences are SGHRS and YFSETQ. V was pared by 4 bases and J by 2 bases, with 19 bases between. The length of the CDR3 is 16 residues. The CDR3 sequence: CASSIPQGLSAYEQYF. The CDR3 bases are TGCGCCAGCAGCATTCCACAGGGCCTATCCGCCTACGAGCAGTACTTC.

Many counts were recorded for this clonotype. V gene TRBV29-1 combines with J gene TRBJ1-1; D is possibly TRBD1 (5 bases). V was cut by 7 bases and J by 5 bases, with 11 bases left in between. Germline CDR1 and CDR2: SQVTM and ANQGSEA. The CDR3 sequence is 11 residues long. The CDR3 DNA reads as TGCAGCGCTAATGACAGAACTGAAGCTTTCTTT. It yields the protein CSANDRTEAFF.

This clonotype was found many times. The chain couples TRBV5-1 to TRBJ2-4; TRBD1 agrees at 8 bases. Germline lookup yields CDR1 SGHRS and CDR2 YFSETQ. The V and J ends lost 10 bases and 1 base, in that order; junction bases with no gene match: 4. CDR3 length: 13 residues. The CDR3 reads CASWDRAKNIQYF. In DNA, the CDR3 is TGCGCCTCCTGGGACAGGGCCAAAAACATTCAGTACTTC. The variable domain in full, completed from reference TRBV5-1 and TRBJ2-4, reads KAGVTQTPRYLIKTRGQQVTLSCSPISGHRSVSWYQQTPGQGLQFLFEYFSETQRNKGNFPGRFSGRQFSNSRSEMNVSTLELGDSALYLCASWDRAKNIQYFGAGTRLSVL.

On this clonotype itself: At one end, the junction sequence differs from germline, possibly due to a read error. The V and J genes are TRBV29-1 and TRBJ2-3; TRBD1 aligns across 7 bases. This CDR3 comprises 15 residues. Germline values: CDR1 SQVTM, CDR2 ANQGSEA. CDR3 in DNA: TGCAGCGTGGAAGGGACAGATCTCAGCACAGATACGCAGTATTTT. Amino acid sequence: CSVEGTDLSTDTQYF.

This clonotype occurred many times. The rearrangement joins TRBV29-1 to TRBJ2-7, with TRBD2 identical over 7 bases. The length of the CDR3 is 13 residues. After removal of 6 bases from V and 3 bases from J, the junction contained 8 bases not matched to a gene. Germline-derived CDR1 and CDR2 are SQVTM and ANQGSEA. CDR3 coding DNA: TGCAGCGTCAAGGCCTGGGGGGGCTACGAGCAGTACTTC. Its protein product is CSVKAWGGYEQYF.

J is TRBJ1-6 and V is TRBV6-6; D may be TRBD1 (6 bases). V shed 8 bases and J shed 3 bases, with 8 bases lying between them. CDR1 and CDR2 (germline): MNHNY, SVGAGI (reference sequence). The CDR3 has 13 amino acids. DNA for the CDR3: TGTGCCAGCGGCAGGGGCTATAATTCACCCCTCCACTTT. Encoded protein: CASGRGYNSPLHF.

The CDR3 DNA is TGTGCCAGCAGTTTCCAGGGCCGAGGGATCGGGACCCAGTACTTC. Translated: CASSFQGRGIGTQYF. The chain employs TRBV12-3 or TRBV12-4 and TRBJ2-5; either TRBD1 or TRBD2 may supply D (5 bases each). Trimming pared 3 bases from V and 7 bases from J, leaving 18 bases between. The CDR3 is 15 residues long.

A note on this clonotype: The junction differs from germline at one of its ends, possibly a read error. J is TRBJ1-1 and V is TRBV20-1; D is uncertain. Germline V CDR1 and CDR2: DFQATT, SNEGSKA (reference sequence). The CDR3 has 10 amino acids. The CDR3 sequence: CSAIVQPERF. The CDR3 coding sequence is TGCAGTGCTATCGTCCAGCCAGAACGTTTT.

This clonotype was seen only a few times. This chain links TRBV20-1 with TRBJ2-1, with 8 positions matching TRBD2. The CDR3 totals 15 residues. J was trimmed by 4 bases and V by 6 bases; bases with no gene match: 11. The germline CDR1 and CDR2 sequences are DFQATT and SNEGSKA (reference sequence). Here the CDR3 DNA reads TGCAGTGCCAACTCCCTACTAGCGGCTTACAATGAGCAGTTCTTC. This gives the protein CSANSLLAAYNEQFF.

The table lists this clonotype with many counts. This chain links TRBV5-6 with TRBJ2-7; 9 positions agree with TRBD1. The CDR3 extends over 13 amino acids. In germline, CDR1 is SGHDT, CDR2 YYEEEE. The trim removed 3 bases at V and 4 bases at J, leaving 2 bases unmatched. The CDR3 protein is CASSSGTGYEQYF. The CDR3 nucleotides are TGTGCCAGCAGCTCCGGGACAGGGTACGAGCAGTACTTC.

V usage is TRBV20-1 and J usage is TRBJ1-2, with D possibly TRBD1 on 6 matching bases. Germline CDR1 reads DFQATT; CDR2 reads SNEGSKA (reference sequence). The length of the CDR3 is 15 residues. V was shortened by 4 bases and J by 0 bases, with 15 bases between the two germline ends. CDR3 in amino acids: CSAKTQGRTNYGYTF. CDR3 DNA: TGCAGTGCTAAGACGCAGGGGCGTACTAACTATGGCTACACCTTC.